This section outlines one T cell receptor beta chain sequence together with its context. This entry comes from a study of cytomegalovirus exposure and HLA in healthy donors. The donors (healthy individuals) were bone marrow donors. Nominal health characterized the donors when sampled, though unrecorded immune exposures were likely. The PCR was carried out with 60 Vbeta primers and 13 Jbeta primers. Profiled with immunoSEQ multiplex PCR; TCRdb holds only in-frame clones, not every one. The sample includes more than 90,000 clones, about 70% of them seen just once. Trimming removed 1 base at V and 0 bases at J, with 6 bases between. Germline CDR1 and CDR2: PRHDT and FYEKMQ (reference sequence). There are 14 residues in the CDR3.

The clonotype comes from a man aged 25 to 40 in good health and CMV-seropositive. The material sequenced was PBMCs. The J gene is TRBJ1-2, the V gene TRBV13; no clear D gene. The CDR3 DNA reads TGTGCCAGCAGCTTAGAGTCAGCTAACTATGGCTACACCTTC. Translation gives CASSLESANYGYTF.